This paragraph reports one TCR beta chain. Amplification used 60 Vbeta primers and 13 Jbeta primers. Some clones are missing from TCRdb's copy, which holds only in-frame ones; the method was immunoSEQ multiplex PCR. The table includes about 89,000 clones, roughly 70% detected once. The sample belongs to a study of cytomegalovirus exposure and HLA in healthy donors. CDR1 is MNHEY, CDR2 SMNVEV, per germline (reference sequence). The CDR3 extends over 14 amino acids. The V segment lost 6 bases and the J segment 6 bases; nucleotides outside the gene matches: 6. The sample comprised PBMCs. The source of this sequence is a male donor in good health and CMV-seronegative. The rearrangement links TRBV27 to TRBJ2-1; TRBD2 matches 9 bases. The CDR3 DNA follows: TGTGCCAGCAGCCGGGGTAGCGGGAGCAATGAGCAGTTCTTC. This codes for CASSRGSGSNEQFF.